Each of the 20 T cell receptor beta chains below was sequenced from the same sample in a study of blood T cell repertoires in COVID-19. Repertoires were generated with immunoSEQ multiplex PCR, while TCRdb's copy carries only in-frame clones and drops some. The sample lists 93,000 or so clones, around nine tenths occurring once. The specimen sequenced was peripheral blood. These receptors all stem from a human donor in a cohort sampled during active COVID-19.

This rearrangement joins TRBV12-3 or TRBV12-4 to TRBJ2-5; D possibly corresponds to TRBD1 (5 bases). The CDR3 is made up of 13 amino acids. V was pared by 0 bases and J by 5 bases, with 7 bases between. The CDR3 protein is CASSLAGAETQYF. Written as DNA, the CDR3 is TGTGCCAGCAGTTTAGCAGGGGCGGAGACCCAGTACTTC.

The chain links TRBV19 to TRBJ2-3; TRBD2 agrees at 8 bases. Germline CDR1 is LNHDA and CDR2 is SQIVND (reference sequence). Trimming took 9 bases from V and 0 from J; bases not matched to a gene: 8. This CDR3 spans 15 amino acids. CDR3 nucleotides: TGTGCCAGCTCCGGGGGGGGGCGGAGCACAGATACGCAGTATTTT. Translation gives CASSGGGRSTDTQYF.

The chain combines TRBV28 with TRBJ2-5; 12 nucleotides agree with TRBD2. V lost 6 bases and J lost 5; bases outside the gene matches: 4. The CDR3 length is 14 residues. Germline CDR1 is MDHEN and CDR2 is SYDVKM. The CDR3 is CASRRTSGMETQYF. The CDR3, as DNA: TGTGCCAGCAGACGGACTAGCGGGATGGAGACCCAGTACTTC.

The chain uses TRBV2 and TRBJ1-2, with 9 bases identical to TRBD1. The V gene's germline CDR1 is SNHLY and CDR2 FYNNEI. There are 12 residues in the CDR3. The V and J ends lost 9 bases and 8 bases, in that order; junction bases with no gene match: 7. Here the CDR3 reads CARTDRGGGYTF. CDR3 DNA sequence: TGTGCCAGGACGGACAGGGGAGGCGGCTACACCTTC.

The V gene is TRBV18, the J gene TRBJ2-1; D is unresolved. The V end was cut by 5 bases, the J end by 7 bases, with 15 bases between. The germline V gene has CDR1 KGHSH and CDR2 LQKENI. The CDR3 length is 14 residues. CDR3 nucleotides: TGTGCCAGCTCAAACGTTGGCAGACAAAATGAGCAGTTCTTC. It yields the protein CASSNVGRQNEQFF.

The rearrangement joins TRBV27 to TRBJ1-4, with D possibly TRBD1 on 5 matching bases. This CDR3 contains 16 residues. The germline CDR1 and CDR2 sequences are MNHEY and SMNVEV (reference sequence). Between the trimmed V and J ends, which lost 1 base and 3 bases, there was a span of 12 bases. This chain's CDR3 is CASSLLGGEANEKLFF. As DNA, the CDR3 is TGTGCCAGCAGTTTATTGGGGGGGGAAGCTAATGAAAAACTGTTTTTT.

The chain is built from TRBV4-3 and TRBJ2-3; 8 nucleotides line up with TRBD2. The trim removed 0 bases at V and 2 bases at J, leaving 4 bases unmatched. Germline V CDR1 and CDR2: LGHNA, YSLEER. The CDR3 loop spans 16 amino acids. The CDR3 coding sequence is TGCGCCAGCAGCCAAGATCGGGGGGGGTTCACAGATACGCAGTATTTT. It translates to CASSQDRGGFTDTQYF.

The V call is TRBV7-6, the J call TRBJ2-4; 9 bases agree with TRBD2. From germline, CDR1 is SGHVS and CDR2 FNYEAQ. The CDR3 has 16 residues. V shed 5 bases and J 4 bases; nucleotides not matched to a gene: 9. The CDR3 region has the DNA TGTGCCAGCAGCATTGGGGCGGGGGGGCGAAAAAACATTCAGTACTTC. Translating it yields CASSIGAGGRKNIQYF.

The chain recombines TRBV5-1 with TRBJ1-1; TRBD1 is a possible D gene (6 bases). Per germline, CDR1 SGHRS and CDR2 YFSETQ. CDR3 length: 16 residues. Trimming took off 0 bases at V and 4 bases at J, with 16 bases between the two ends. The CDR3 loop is CASSLGGLPRGTEAFF. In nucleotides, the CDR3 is TGCGCCAGCAGCTTGGGGGGTCTTCCCAGGGGCACTGAAGCTTTCTTT.

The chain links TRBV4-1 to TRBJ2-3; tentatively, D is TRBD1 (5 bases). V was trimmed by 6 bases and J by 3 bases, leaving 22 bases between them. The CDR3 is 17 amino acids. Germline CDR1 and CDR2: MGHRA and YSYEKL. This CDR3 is CASSQPGIGARTDTQYF. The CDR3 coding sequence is TGCGCCAGCAGTCAACCCGGTATAGGGGCGAGGACAGATACGCAGTATTTT.

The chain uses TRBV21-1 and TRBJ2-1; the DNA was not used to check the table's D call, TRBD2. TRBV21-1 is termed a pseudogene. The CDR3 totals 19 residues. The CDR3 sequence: CASSKGPCPAGDPYNEQFF. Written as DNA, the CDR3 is TGTGCCAGCAGCAAAGGACCCTGCCCGGCGGGGGACCCATACAATGAGCAGTTCTTC.

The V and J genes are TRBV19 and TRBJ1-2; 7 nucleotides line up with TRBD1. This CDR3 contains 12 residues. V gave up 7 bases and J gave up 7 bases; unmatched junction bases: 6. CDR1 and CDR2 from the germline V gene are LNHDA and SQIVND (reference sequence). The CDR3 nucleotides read TGTGCCAGTATAGGATACAGGGGTGGCTACACCTTC. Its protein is CASIGYRGGYTF.

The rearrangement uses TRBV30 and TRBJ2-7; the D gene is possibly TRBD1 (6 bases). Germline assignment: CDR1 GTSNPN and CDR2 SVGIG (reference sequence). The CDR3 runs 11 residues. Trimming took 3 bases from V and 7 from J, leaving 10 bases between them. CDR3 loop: CAWRRGTEQYF. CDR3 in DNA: TGTGCCTGGAGGAGAGGGACAGAGCAGTACTTC.

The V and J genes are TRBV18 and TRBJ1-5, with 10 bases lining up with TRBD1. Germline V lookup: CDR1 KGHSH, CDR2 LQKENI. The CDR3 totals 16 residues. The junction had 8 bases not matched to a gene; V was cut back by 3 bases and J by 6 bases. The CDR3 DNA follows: TGTGCCAGCTCACCGATGGGACAGGGGTCCGGTCAGCCCCAGCATTTT. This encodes CASSPMGQGSGQPQHF.

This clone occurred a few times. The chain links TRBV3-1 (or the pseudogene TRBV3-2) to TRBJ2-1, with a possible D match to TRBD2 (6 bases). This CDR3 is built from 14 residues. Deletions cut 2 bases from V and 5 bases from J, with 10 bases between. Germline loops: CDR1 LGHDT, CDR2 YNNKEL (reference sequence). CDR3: CASSQPGLHNEQFF. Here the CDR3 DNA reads TGTGCCAGCAGCCAACCGGGACTCCACAATGAGCAGTTCTTC.

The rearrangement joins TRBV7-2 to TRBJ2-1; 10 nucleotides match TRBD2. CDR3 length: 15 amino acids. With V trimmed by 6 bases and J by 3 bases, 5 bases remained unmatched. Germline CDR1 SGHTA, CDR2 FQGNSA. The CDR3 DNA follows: TGTGCCAGCAGGCGTACTAGCGGGGACTACAATGAGCAGTTCTTC. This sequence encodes CASRRTSGDYNEQFF.

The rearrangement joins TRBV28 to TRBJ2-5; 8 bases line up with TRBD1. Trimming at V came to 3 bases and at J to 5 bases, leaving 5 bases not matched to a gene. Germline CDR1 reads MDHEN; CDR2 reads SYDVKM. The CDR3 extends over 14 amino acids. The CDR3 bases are TGTGCCAGCAGTTTCAACAGGGGGACGGAGACCCAGTACTTC. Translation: CASSFNRGTETQYF.

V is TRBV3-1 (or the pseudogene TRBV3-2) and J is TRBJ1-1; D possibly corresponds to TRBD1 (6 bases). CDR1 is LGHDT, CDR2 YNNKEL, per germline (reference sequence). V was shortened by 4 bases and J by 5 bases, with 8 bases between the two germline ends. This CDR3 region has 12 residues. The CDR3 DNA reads TGTGCCAGCAGCCTCAGGGGTACTGAAGCTTTCTTT. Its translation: CASSLRGTEAFF.

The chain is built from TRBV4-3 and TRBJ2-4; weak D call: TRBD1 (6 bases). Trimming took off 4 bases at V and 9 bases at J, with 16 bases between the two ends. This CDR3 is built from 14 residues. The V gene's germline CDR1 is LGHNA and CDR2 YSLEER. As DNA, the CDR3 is TGCGCCAGCAGCCGGGGGCAGGCCCGGAGCATTCAGTACTTC. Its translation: CASSRGQARSIQYF.

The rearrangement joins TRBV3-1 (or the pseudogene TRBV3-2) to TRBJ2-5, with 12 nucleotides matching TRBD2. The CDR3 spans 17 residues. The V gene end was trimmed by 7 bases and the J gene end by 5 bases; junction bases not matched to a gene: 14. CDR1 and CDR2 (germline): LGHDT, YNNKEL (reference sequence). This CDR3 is CASTHNGLAGSGETQYF. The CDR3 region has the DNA TGTGCCAGCACCCACAACGGACTAGCGGGGTCTGGGGAGACCCAGTACTTC.